This T cell receptor (beta chain) was sequenced during a study of T cells after yellow fever vaccination. Study-wide background: For low cell numbers, libraries were made with SMART-Seq v4 Ultra Low Input.

The length of the CDR3 is 15 residues. With V trimmed by 4 bases and J by 0 bases, 6 bases remained unmatched. Generation of TCR cDNA used 5'RACE template switching (which added a universal primer site and UMIs). TCRdb re-called the 5' RACE reads through MiXCR, storing one row per CDR3 protein. The sample shows fewer than 150,000 distinct CDR3 sequences, 7.7% of them seen only once. This clonotype was picked up many times. Its antigen is unidentified. The study's findings and limits: The secondary T-cell response peaked on day 5, not day 15, but was weaker. At 95% to 98% for CD4 and 88% for CD8, most primary-vaccination clones showed up again after the booster.

The TCR originated in a young man who received the YFV17D yellow fever vaccine. Material: CD4+ T cells sorted from PBMCs, obtained 5 days after the yellow fever booster vaccination. This chain joins TRBV12-3 or TRBV12-4 and TRBJ2-7; 7 nucleotides match TRBD2. CDR3: CASSSGGTSSYEQYF. In DNA, the CDR3 is TGTGCCAGCAGTTCGGGGGGAACCAGCTCCTACGAGCAGTACTTC.